This record covers a single T cell receptor beta chain. The authors' processing: Using reference gene primer amplification, nucleated cell counts were estimated. Profiled with immunoSEQ multiplex PCR; TCRdb holds only in-frame clones, not every one. V and J calls and clone size are copied from that table; D and trimming were computed from the DNA. The sample includes a few hundred thousand clones, roughly 86% seen only once; the top ten take around 1%. This sample stems from a study of blood T cell repertoires in COVID-19. What the recovered Cohort 3 donors had was two negative PCRs, clearance, or symptom resolution. The CDR3 length is 14 residues. Unmatched junction bases numbered 3, after V lost 8 bases and J lost 1 base. CDR1 MDHEN and CDR2 SYDVKM come from the germline V gene.

The source of this sequence is a woman in her twenties or thirties who had recovered from COVID-19. Material for sequencing was PBMCs or T cells enriched from blood (not recorded which). This chain links TRBV28 with TRBJ2-1, with 9 bases fitting TRBD2. CDR3 residues: CASHSGGSYNEQFF. DNA of the CDR3: TGTGCCAGCCATAGCGGGGGATCCTACAATGAGCAGTTCTTC.